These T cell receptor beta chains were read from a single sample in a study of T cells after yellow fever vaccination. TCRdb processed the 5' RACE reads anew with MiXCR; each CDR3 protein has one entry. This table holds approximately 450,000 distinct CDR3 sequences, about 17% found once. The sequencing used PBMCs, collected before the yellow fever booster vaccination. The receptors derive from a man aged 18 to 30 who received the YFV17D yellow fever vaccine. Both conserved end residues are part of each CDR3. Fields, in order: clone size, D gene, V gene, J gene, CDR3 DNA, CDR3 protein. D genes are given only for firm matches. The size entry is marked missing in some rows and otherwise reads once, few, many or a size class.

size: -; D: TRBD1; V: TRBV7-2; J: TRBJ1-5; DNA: TGTGCCAGCAGCTTAGAGGGGGCAGGTTCTAATCAGCCCCAGCATTTT; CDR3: CASSLEGAGSNQPQHF
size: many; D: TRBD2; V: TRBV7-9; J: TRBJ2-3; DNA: TGTGCCAGCAGCTTAGGGGGGACTAGCGGGGGAGGCACAGATACGCAGTATTTT; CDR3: CASSLGGTSGGGTDTQYF
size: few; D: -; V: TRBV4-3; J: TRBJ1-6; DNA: TGCGCCAGCAGCCAAGAAGAACGCTCACCCCTCCACTTT; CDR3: CASSQEERSPLHF
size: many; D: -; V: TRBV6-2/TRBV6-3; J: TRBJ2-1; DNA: TGTGCCAGCGGCATCAATGAGCAGTTCTTC; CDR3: CASGINEQFF
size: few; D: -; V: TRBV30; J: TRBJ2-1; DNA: TGTGCCTTCGGGGTTTTCAATGAGCAGTTCTTC; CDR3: CAFGVFNEQFF
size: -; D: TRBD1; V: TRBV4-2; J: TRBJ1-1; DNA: TGTGCCAGCAGGCGGACAGGGTTGGGGGCTTTCTTT; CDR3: CASRRTGLGAFF
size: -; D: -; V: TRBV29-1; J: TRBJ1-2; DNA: TGCAGCCCACGGCACAGGCCGAACTATGGCTACACCTTC; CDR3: CSPRHRPNYGYTF
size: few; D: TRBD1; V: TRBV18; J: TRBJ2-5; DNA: TGTGCCAGCTCATCTGACAGGGCGGAGACCCAGTACTTC; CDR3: CASSSDRAETQYF
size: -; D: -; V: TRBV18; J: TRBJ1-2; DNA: TGTGCCAGCTCATCACTCTGGGGAGGCTACACCTTC; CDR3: CASSSLWGGYTF
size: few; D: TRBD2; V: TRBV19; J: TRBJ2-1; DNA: TGTGCCAGTAGTAGGGGGACTAGCGGGAACTACAATGAGCAGTTCTTC; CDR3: CASSRGTSGNYNEQFF
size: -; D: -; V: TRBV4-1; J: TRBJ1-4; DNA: TGCGCCAGCAGCCGGGGACGGTTTAATGAAAAACTGTTTTTT; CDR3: CASSRGRFNEKLFF
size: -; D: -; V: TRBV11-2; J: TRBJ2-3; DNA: TGTGCCAGCAGCCAAACTCGACCAGGCACAGATACGCAGTATTTT; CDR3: CASSQTRPGTDTQYF
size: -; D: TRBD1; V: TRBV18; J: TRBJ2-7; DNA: TGTGCCAGCTCACCAGGGCAGGGCAGGGACAGCTACGAGCAGTACTTC; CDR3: CASSPGQGRDSYEQYF
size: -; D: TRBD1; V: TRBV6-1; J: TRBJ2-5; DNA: TGTGCCAGCACACCGGGACAGGGTAGAGAGACCCAGTACTTC; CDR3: CASTPGQGRETQYF
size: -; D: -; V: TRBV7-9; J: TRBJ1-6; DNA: TGTGCCAGCACGAGGTCCGGCTCACCCCTCCACTTT; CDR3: CASTRSGSPLHF
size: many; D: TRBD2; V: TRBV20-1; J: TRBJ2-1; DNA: TGCAGTGCTGAAAGCGGGAGGCTCCTTAGTGAGCAGTTCTTC; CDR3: CSAESGRLLSEQFF
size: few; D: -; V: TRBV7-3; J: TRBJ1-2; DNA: TGTGCCAGCAGCTTAGCGGGTCAGGGGCATAGCGGCTACACCTTC; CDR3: CASSLAGQGHSGYTF
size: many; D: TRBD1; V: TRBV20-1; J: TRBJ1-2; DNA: TGCAGTGCTCGAAGATGGGACAGGGGGCTCGGCTACACCTTC; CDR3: CSARRWDRGLGYTF
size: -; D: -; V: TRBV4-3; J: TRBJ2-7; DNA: TGCGCCAGTAGCCGGCTCGGCGAATGGGAGCAGTACTTC; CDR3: CASSRLGEWEQYF
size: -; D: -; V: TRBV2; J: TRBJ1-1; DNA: TGTGCCAGCAGTGACAGCATGAACACTGAAGCTTTCTTT; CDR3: CASSDSMNTEAFF
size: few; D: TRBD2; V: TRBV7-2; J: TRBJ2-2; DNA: TGTGCCAGCAGCTTGAGCGGGGAGGCACTCACCGGGGAGCTGTTTTTT; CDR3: CASSLSGEALTGELFF
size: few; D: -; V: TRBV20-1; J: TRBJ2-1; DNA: TGCAGTGCTAGAACTTATCGGGGACGCCACAATGAGCAGTTCTTC; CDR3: CSARTYRGRHNEQFF
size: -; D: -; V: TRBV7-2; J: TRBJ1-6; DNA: TGTGCCAGCAGCCTAGAGGTGTACAGTGGCTCACCCCTCCACTTT; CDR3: CASSLEVYSGSPLHF
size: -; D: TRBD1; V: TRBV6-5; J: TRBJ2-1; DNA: TGTGCCAGCAGCCCGGGACAGACATACAATGAGCAGTTCTTC; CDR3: CASSPGQTYNEQFF
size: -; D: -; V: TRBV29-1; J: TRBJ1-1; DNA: TGCAGCGTTGGGGCAGGGACGAACACTGAAGCTTTCTTT; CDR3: CSVGAGTNTEAFF
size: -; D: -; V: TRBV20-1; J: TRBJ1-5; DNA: TGCAGTGCTAGGGGAACCGGGACAATGTTTCAGCCCCAGCATTTT; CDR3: CSARGTGTMFQPQHF
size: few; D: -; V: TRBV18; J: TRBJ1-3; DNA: TGTGCCAGCTCACTCGGCCCACCCTCTTCTGGAAACACCATATATTTT; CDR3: CASSLGPPSSGNTIYF
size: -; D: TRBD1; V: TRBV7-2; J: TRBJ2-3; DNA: TGTGCCAGCAGCCCCGGGGCAGGGGGTCCAGATACGCAGTATTTT; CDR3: CASSPGAGGPDTQYF
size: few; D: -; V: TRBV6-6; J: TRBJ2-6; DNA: TGTGCCAGCAGTAACCGGGTGTCTGGGGCCAACGTCCTGACTTTC; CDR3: CASSNRVSGANVLTF
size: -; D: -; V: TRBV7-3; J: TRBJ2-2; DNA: TGTGCCAGCAGCTTAACGGGGGCAGCCGGGGAGCTGTTTTTT; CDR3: CASSLTGAAGELFF
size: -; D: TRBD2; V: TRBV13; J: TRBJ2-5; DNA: TGTGCCAGCAGCTTGTCGTCTAGCGGGGTTGGGGATAAAGAGACCCAGTACTTC; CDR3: CASSLSSSGVGDKETQYF
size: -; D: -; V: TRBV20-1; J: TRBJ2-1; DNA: TGCAGTGCAAGAGGCAGGGCGGATGAGCAGTTCTTC; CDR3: CSARGRADEQFF
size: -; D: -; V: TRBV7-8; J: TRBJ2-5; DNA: TGTGCCAGCAGCTTAGGGGCTATTGCAGAGACCCAGTACTTC; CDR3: CASSLGAIAETQYF
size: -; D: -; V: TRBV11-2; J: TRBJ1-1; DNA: TGTGCCAGCAGCTTGGAGACATATGGATTGTCTGAAGCTTTCTTT; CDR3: CASSLETYGLSEAFF
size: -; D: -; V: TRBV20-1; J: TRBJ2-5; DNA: TGCAGTGCTAGAGTAGCGTTACAAGAGACCCAGTACTTC; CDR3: CSARVALQETQYF
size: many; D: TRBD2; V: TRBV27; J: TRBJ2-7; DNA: TGTGCCAGCAGTTTAATAGCGGGCCCGCTGTACTTC; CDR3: CASSLIAGPLYF
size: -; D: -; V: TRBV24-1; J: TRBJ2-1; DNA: TGTGCCACCAGTGATTCGCCGAGACAGGAAGGCGTCAATGAGCAGTTCTTC; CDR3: CATSDSPRQEGVNEQFF
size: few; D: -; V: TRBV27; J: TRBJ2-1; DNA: TGTGCCAGCCAGTTTTTGGGTATCAATGAGCAGTTCTTC; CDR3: CASQFLGINEQFF
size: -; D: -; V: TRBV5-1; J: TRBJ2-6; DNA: TGCGCCAGCAGCTTGGGGTACAGCTCTGGGGCCAACGTCCTGACTTTC; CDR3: CASSLGYSSGANVLTF
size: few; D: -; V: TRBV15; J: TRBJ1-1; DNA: TGTGCCACCAGCAGCCATGGGTCGGTAGGAGCTTTCTTT; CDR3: CATSSHGSVGAFF
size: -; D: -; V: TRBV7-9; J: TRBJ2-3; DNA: TGTGCCAGCAGCTCCCCCCTGGCAAGGGATACGCAGTATTTT; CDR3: CASSSPLARDTQYF
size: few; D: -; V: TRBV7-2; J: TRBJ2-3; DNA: TGTGCCAGCAGCTTAGCGCGGGGCGATACGCAGTATTTT; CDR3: CASSLARGDTQYF
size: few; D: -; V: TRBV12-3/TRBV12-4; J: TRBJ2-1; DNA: TGTGCCAGCAGACGACCTCCCCATGAGCAGTTCTTC; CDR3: CASRRPPHEQFF
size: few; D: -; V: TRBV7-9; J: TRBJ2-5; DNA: TGTGCCAGCAGCCTTGGGAATAAAGAGACCCAGTACTTC; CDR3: CASSLGNKETQYF
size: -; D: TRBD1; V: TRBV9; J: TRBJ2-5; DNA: TGTGCCAGCAGCGTAGAGGGCAGGGGGTTAGAGACCCAGTACTTC; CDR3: CASSVEGRGLETQYF
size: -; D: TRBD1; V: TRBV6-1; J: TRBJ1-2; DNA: TGTGCCAGCAGAGACAGGGGGTACTATGGCTACACCTTC; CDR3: CASRDRGYYGYTF
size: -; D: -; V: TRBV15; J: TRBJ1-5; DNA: TGTGCCACCAGCAGGGACGAGTCGGGTGATCAGCCCCAGCATTTT; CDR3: CATSRDESGDQPQHF
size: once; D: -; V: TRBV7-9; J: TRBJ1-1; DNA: TGTGCCAGCAGCTTAGTGACACTCGAAGCTTTCTTT; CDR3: CASSLVTLEAFF
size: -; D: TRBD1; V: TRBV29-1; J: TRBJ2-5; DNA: TGCAGCGCCACTGGGACAGGTGAAGGGGAGACCCAGTACTTC; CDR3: CSATGTGEGETQYF